Following are 15 T cell receptor beta chains from one sample sequenced in a study of shared clonotypes between healthy human individuals. Clones were sequenced by immunoSEQ multiplex PCR, and TCRdb holds only the in-frame ones, with some missing. The sample includes about 2.4 million clones, over 85% of them seen just once. Sample: naive CD4+ T cells from PBMCs. As to subset: CD45RA+ positively selected. These receptors were taken from a young man in good health. Some clones in this sample may be carry-over from other donors' samples.

This chain links TRBV11-2 with TRBJ1-3; a possible D gene is TRBD1 (6 bases). Trimming left V 2 bases short and J 0 bases short, with 17 bases between. The CDR3 has 18 amino acids. Germline-derived CDR1 and CDR2 are SGHAT and FQNNGV. The CDR3: CASSLSQQGFHSGNTIYF. In DNA form, the CDR3 reads TGTGCCAGCAGCTTAAGTCAACAGGGATTTCACTCTGGAAACACCATATATTTT.

The J gene is TRBJ2-5, the V gene TRBV27; TRBD1 or TRBD2 may be the D gene (5 bases each). Deletions cut 6 bases from V and 4 bases from J, with 15 bases between. Germline V gene lookup returns CDR1 MNHEY and CDR2 SMNVEV (reference sequence). The CDR3 has 14 residues. Here the CDR3 DNA reads TGTGCCAGCAGGGTCTTCGGTGGGGGAGAGACCCAGTACTTC. Residues: CASRVFGGGETQYF.

The sample holds one count of this clone. The chain joins TRBV4-3 to TRBJ2-7; TRBD2 matches at 9 bases. The junction had 15 bases not matched to a gene; V was cut back by 3 bases and J by 6 bases. The CDR3 covers 17 residues. Germline CDR1 LGHNA, CDR2 YSLEER. In nucleotides, the CDR3 is TGCGCCAGCAGCCACGGAGGGGCCGGACTAGCGAGGGGCGAGCAGTACTTC. Its protein is CASSHGGAGLARGEQYF.

The chain recombines TRBV19 with TRBJ1-1; 8 bases are shared with TRBD1. J lost 4 bases, V lost 4 bases, and 8 bases had no gene match. The V gene's germline CDR1 is LNHDA and CDR2 SQIVND (reference sequence). This CDR3 has 15 amino acids. The CDR3 DNA follows: TGTGCCAGTAGTACTACCGGGACAGGCGGCACTGAAGCTTTCTTT. It is translated as CASSTTGTGGTEAFF.

This chain links TRBV28 with TRBJ1-5; TRBD1 might be the D (5 bases). Germline CDR1 MDHEN, CDR2 SYDVKM. V was pared by 3 bases and J by 7 bases, with 13 bases between. This CDR3 comprises 14 residues. CDR3 loop: CASSFRQGLQPQHF. CDR3 DNA sequence: TGTGCCAGCAGTTTCCGTCAGGGTCTGCAGCCCCAGCATTTT. The full variable domain, rest sourced from reference TRBV28 and TRBJ1-5, is DVKVTQSSRYLVKRTGEKVFLECVQDMDHENMFWYRQDPGLGLRLIYFSYDVKMKEKGDIPEGYSVSREKKERFSLILESASTNQTSMYLCASSFRQGLQPQHFGDGTRLSIL.

A single count supports this clone. This chain uses TRBV7-6 with TRBJ2-1, with 10 bases identical to TRBD1. The CDR3 length is 17 residues. Trimming cost V 3 bases and J 10 bases; bases outside gene matches: 15. Germline CDR1 is SGHVS and CDR2 is FNYEAQ. The CDR3 bases are TGTGCCAGCAGCTTGACGACAGGGGGCCGCCGGACGGAGGAGCAGTTCTTC. Its translation: CASSLTTGGRRTEEQFF.

The CDR3 bases are TGTGCCAGCAGCTTAGCCTTGCCAGCGGGAGCCTACAATGAGCAGTTCTTC. Translated: CASSLALPAGAYNEQFF. This chain joins TRBV11-1 and TRBJ2-1; TRBD2 agrees at 8 bases. Germline trimming cut 0 bases from V and 2 bases from J; bases unmatched to any gene: 6. The CDR3 contains 17 residues. CDR1 and CDR2 from the germline V gene are SGHAT and FQDESV (reference sequence).

This clone has just a few counts. The chain joins TRBV2 to TRBJ1-3; D gene uncertain. Trimming took 7 bases from V and 4 from J, leaving 5 bases between them. Looked up from germline, CDR1 is SNHLY and CDR2 is FYNNEI. The CDR3 has 11 amino acids. The CDR3 DNA reads TGTGCCAGCACTCCCGGAAACACCATATATTTT. Translation gives CASTPGNTIYF.

This chain connects TRBV7-9 to TRBJ2-1, with 9 bases aligning to TRBD2. This CDR3 is 16 amino acids long. Germline loops: CDR1 SEHNR, CDR2 FQNEAQ (reference sequence). The junction had 10 bases not matched to a gene; V was cut back by 5 bases and J by 5 bases. CDR3 in DNA: TGTGCCAGCAGCCGAGGGGAACTAGCGGGTCACAATGAGCAGTTCTTC. As protein: CASSRGELAGHNEQFF.

The chain uses TRBV10-3 and TRBJ1-4; D remains ambiguous. CDR3 length: 14 residues. The ends were cut back, 6 bases at V and 2 bases at J, with 10 bases in the middle. Germline CDR1 reads ENHRY; CDR2 reads SYGVKD. In nucleotides, the CDR3 is TGTGCCATCAGGACGGATGGCACTAATGAAAAACTGTTTTTT. Translated, it gives CAIRTDGTNEKLFF.

This chain uses TRBV5-4 with TRBJ1-3; D is possibly TRBD1 (5 bases). Germline loops: CDR1 SGHNT, CDR2 YYREEE (reference sequence). The CDR3 consists of 15 residues. Trimming took 6 bases from V and 4 from J, leaving 17 bases between them. The CDR3 DNA follows: TGTGCCAGCAACCATAATGGGCAGGGCGGAAACACCATATATTTT. It encodes CASNHNGQGGNTIYF.

This sequence joins TRBV5-1 and TRBJ2-1; 7 nucleotides align to TRBD2. Unmatched junction bases numbered 9, after V lost 4 bases and J lost 5 bases. Germline V lookup: CDR1 SGHRS, CDR2 YFSETQ. The CDR3 runs to 15 residues. The CDR3 loop is CASSGTGGSHNEQFF. CDR3 nucleotide sequence: TGCGCCAGCAGCGGTACGGGAGGATCTCACAATGAGCAGTTCTTC.

The CDR3 DNA is TGTGCCAGCAAGGCTGTGGGGTCCCAAGAGACCCAGTACTTC. Residues: CASKAVGSQETQYF. The rearrangement links TRBV6-6 to TRBJ2-5; D uncertain. This CDR3 region has 14 residues. Germline V lookup: CDR1 MNHNY, CDR2 SVGAGI (reference sequence). V lost 7 bases to trimming and J lost 1 base, with 13 bases between them.

V and J are TRBV18 and TRBJ1-1; 8 bases line up with TRBD1. The germline V gene has CDR1 KGHSH and CDR2 LQKENI. J lost 3 bases, V lost 1 base, and 7 bases had no gene match. The CDR3 spans 16 residues. CDR3 DNA: TGTGCCAGCTCACCACGGGTAACAGGGGGTCACACTGAAGCTTTCTTT. Translated, it gives CASSPRVTGGHTEAFF.

The chain has TRBV6-5 and TRBJ1-5, with D uncertain. Germline V lookup: CDR1 MNHEY, CDR2 SVGAGI. This CDR3 has 13 residues. With 2 bases removed from V and 9 bases from J, the gap between germline ends came to 11 bases. The CDR3 protein is CASSYDANGPQHF. The DNA of the CDR3 is TGTGCCAGCAGTTACGATGCCAATGGGCCCCAGCATTTT.